This T cell receptor (beta chain) was retrieved from a study of technical replicates of blood from a handful of donors. Trimming shortened V by 5 bases and J by 0 bases, and 12 bases separated the two germline ends. Germline V lookup: CDR1 SGHRS, CDR2 YFSETQ. The CDR3 is 15 residues long. Libraries were prepared by immunoSEQ multiplex PCR; TCRdb keeps only in-frame clonotypes and omits some of them. The data show more than 60,000 clones, approximately 93% seen once. The origin of this receptor is a human donor in good health. Sequenced input: T cells isolated from PBMCs. The chain joins TRBV5-1 to TRBJ1-5; D remains ambiguous. CDR3 amino acids: CASSIGGYSNQPQHF. CDR3 sequence (DNA): TGCGCCAGCAGTATCGGCGGATATAGCAATCAGCCCCAGCATTTT.